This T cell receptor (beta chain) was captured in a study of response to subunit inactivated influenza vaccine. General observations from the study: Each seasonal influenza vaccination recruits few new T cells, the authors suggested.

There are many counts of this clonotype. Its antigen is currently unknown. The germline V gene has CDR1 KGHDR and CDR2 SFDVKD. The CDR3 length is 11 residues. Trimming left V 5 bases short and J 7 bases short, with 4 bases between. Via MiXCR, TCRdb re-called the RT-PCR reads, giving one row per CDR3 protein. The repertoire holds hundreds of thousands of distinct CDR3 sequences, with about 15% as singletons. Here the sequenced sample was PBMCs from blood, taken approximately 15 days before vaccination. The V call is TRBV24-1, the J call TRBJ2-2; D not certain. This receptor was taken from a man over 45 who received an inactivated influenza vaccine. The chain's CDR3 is CATSVGGELFF. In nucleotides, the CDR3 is TGTGCCACCAGTGTCGGCGGGGAGCTGTTTTTT.